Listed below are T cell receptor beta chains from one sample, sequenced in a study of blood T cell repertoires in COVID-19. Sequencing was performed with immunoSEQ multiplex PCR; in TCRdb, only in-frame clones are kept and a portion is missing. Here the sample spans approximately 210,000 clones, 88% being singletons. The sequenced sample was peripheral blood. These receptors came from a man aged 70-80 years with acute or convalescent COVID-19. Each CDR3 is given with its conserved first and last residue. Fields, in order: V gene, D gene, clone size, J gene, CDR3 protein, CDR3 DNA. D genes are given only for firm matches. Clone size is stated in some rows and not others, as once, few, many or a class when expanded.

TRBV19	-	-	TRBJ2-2	CASSVLTGSIGELFF	TGTGCCAGTAGTGTTCTGACAGGTAGCATCGGGGAGCTGTTTTTT
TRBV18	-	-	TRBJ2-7	CASSPDTYEQYF	TGTGCCAGCTCACCAGACACCTACGAGCAGTACTTC
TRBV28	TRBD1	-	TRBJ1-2	CASQPGQGYGYTF	TGTGCCAGCCAACCGGGACAGGGGTATGGCTACACCTTC
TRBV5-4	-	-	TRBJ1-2	CASRNRTGDFGGYTF	TGTGCCAGCAGAAACAGGACGGGAGACTTTGGGGGCTACACCTTC
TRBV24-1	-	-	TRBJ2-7	CATSAGATYEQYF	TGTGCCACCAGTGCAGGGGCGACCTACGAGCAGTACTTC
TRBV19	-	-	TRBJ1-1	CASSILAGGTEAFF	TGTGCCAGTAGTATTCTTGCGGGTGGCACTGAAGCTTTCTTT
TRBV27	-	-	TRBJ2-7	CASSRDTDTYEQYF	TGTGCCAGCAGCCGCGATACTGATACCTACGAGCAGTACTTC
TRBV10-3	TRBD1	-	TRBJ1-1	CAIAGQGREAFF	TGTGCCATCGCCGGACAGGGACGTGAAGCTTTCTTT
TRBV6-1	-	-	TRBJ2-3	CASSEGLTVTFTDTQYF	TGTGCCAGCAGTGAGGGCCTGACAGTTACTTTCACAGATACGCAGTATTTT
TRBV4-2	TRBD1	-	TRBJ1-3	CASSPGQGSTGNTIYF	TGTGCCAGCAGCCCGGGACAGGGATCGACTGGAAACACCATATATTTT
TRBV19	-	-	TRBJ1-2	CASSIRAGPSNYGYTF	TGTGCCAGTAGTATCAGGGCAGGCCCGTCTAACTATGGCTACACCTTC
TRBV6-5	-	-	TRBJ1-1	CASSPRGGNTEAFF	TGTGCCAGCAGCCCCCGGGGGGGGAACACTGAAGCTTTCTTT
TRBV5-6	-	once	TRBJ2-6	CASSLGGTGANVLTF	TGTGCCAGCAGCTTGGGAGGGACTGGGGCCAACGTCCTGACTTTC
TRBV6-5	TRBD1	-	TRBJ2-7	CASSSGTGVYEQYF	TGTGCCAGCAGCTCCGGGACAGGGGTTTACGAGCAGTACTTC
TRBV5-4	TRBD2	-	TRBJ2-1	CASSSGTSGGSSYNEQFF	TGTGCCAGCAGCAGCGGGACTAGCGGGGGGAGCTCCTACAATGAGCAGTTCTTC
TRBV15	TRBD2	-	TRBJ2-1	CATPSTSRLAGERQYNEQFF	TGTGCCACCCCTTCAACCTCCCGACTAGCGGGAGAGCGGCAATACAATGAGCAGTTCTTC
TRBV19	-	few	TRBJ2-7	CASSIPGSYEQYF	TGTGCCAGTAGTATACCGGGCTCCTACGAGCAGTACTTC
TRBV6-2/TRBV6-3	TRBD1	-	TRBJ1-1	CASSYGTGAEAFF	TGTGCCAGCAGTTACGGGACAGGGGCTGAAGCTTTCTTT
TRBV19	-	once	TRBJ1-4	CASSIQNPTNEKLFF	TGTGCCAGTAGTATACAGAATCCAACTAATGAAAAACTGTTTTTT
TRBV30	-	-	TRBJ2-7	CAWSVLMGGGEQYF	TGTGCCTGGAGTGTACTAATGGGTGGCGGAGAGCAGTACTTC
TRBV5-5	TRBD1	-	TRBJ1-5	CASSLAQGTGIQPQHF	TGTGCCAGCAGCTTGGCCCAAGGGACAGGCATTCAGCCCCAGCATTTT
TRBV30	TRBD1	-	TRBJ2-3	CAWSLGQGTQYF	TGTGCCTGGTCCCTTGGACAGGGCACGCAGTATTTT
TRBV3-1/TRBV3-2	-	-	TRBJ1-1	CASSPPQGNTEAFF	TGTGCCAGCAGCCCCCCACAGGGGAACACTGAAGCTTTCTTT
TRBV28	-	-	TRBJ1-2	CASSLGSRDYGYTF	TGTGCCAGCAGTTTGGGTTCGAGGGACTATGGCTACACCTTC
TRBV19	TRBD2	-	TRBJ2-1	CASSPREAGALNEQFF	TGTGCCAGTAGTCCCCGGGAAGCGGGAGCCCTCAATGAGCAGTTCTTC
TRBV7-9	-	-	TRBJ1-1	CASSLPGTEAFF	TGTGCCAGCAGCTTACCAGGCACTGAAGCTTTCTTT